A selection of T cell receptor beta chains follows, all from one sample in a study of cytomegalovirus exposure and HLA in healthy donors. Here immunoSEQ multiplex PCR was the method, and the copy in TCRdb shows in-frame clones only, minus some. Counted here are under 30,000 clones, roughly three quarters occurring once; the ten biggest clones make up about 4.2%. The sample comprised PBMCs. The receptors originated from a male donor in good health and CMV-seronegative. The CDR3 runs from the conserved cysteine through the conserved F or W. The D gene is left open where the match is weak. Size values are once, few and many counts, or a class for expanded clones, and some rows have none.

cdr3_aa cdr3_nt v_call d_call j_call clone_size
CASSQDSRGVSYEQYF TGCGCCAGCAGCCAAGATTCGCGGGGGGTCTCCTACGAGCAGTACTTC TRBV4-1 TRBD2 TRBJ2-7 -
CASSPGTESGYGYTF TGTGCCAGCAGCCCAGGGACAGAGAGTGGCTATGGCTACACCTTC TRBV7-2 TRBD1 TRBJ1-2 -
CASSLSRGRSYGYTF TGTGCCAGCAGTTTGTCCAGGGGGCGCTCCTATGGCTACACCTTC TRBV28 TRBD1 TRBJ1-2 -
CASSPSGTDNEQFF TGTGCCAGCTCACCGTCCGGGACTGACAATGAGCAGTTCTTC TRBV18 - TRBJ2-1 -
CASSPRRGRNQNGELFF TGTGCCAGCAGCCCGAGGAGGGGGCGAAACCAAAACGGGGAGCTGTTTTTT TRBV5-6 - TRBJ2-2 -
CASSVGGGNTGELFF TGTGCCAGCAGCGTAGGGGGGGGGAACACCGGGGAGCTGTTTTTT TRBV9 TRBD2 TRBJ2-2 -
CASRRGLAGDETQYF TGTGCCAGCCGACGAGGACTAGCGGGAGATGAGACCCAGTACTTC TRBV7-2 TRBD2 TRBJ2-5 -
CAIRDSLNQPQHF TGTGCCATTCGGGACAGTCTCAATCAGCCCCAGCATTTT TRBV2 TRBD1 TRBJ1-5 -
CASSQTGGQPQHF TGTGCCAGTAGTCAGACAGGGGGCCAGCCCCAGCATTTT TRBV19 TRBD1 TRBJ1-5 -
CASSPGQGHQETQYF TGCGCCAGCAGCCCGGGACAGGGGCACCAAGAGACCCAGTACTTC TRBV5-1 TRBD1 TRBJ2-5 -
CASSPRDRPSALHF TGTGCCAGCTCACCGAGGGACAGGCCCTCGGCCCTCCACTTT TRBV18 TRBD1 TRBJ1-6 -
CASAAGHTGELFF TGTGCCAGCGCGGCTGGTCACACCGGGGAGCTGTTTTTT TRBV2 - TRBJ2-2 -
CASELTGNQPQHF TGCGCCAGCGAACTGACAGGGAATCAGCCCCAGCATTTT TRBV5-1 TRBD1 TRBJ1-5 few
CASSLLADRTYEQYF TGTGCCAGCAGTTTATTGGCGGATAGAACCTACGAGCAGTACTTC TRBV28 - TRBJ2-7 -
CASSPRQDTEQYF TGCGCCAGCAGCCCCCGACAGGATACCGAGCAGTACTTC TRBV5-1 - TRBJ2-7 -
CASSLNGDSKYEQYF TGTGCCAGCAGCTTAAATGGGGACTCGAAGTACGAGCAGTACTTC TRBV7-3 - TRBJ2-7 once
CASSPGQTNYGYTF TGTGCCAGCAGCCCTGGACAGACTAACTATGGCTACACCTTC TRBV4-2 - TRBJ1-2 -
CASSITGKDSPLHF TGTGCCAGCAGCATAACAGGGAAGGATTCACCCCTCCACTTT TRBV11-2 - TRBJ1-6 -
CASSNRSQETQYF TGTGCCAGCAGCAATCGGAGCCAAGAGACCCAGTACTTC TRBV5-4 - TRBJ2-5 -
CASSDHGTSGGNEQFF TGTGCCAGCAGTGACCACGGGACTAGCGGGGGCAATGAGCAGTTCTTC TRBV6-4 TRBD2 TRBJ2-1 -
CASSTRTGVNYGYTF TGTGCCAGCAGTACCAGGACAGGGGTTAATTATGGCTACACCTTC TRBV11-1 TRBD1 TRBJ1-2 -
CAWEGQGSYEQYF TGTGCCTGGGAGGGACAGGGCTCCTACGAGCAGTACTTC TRBV30 TRBD1 TRBJ2-7 -
CASRQGADGYTF TGTGCCAGCAGGCAGGGGGCAGATGGCTACACCTTC TRBV21-1 - TRBJ1-2 -
CASGLVTPSGLTEAFF TGTGCTAGTGGTTTGGTAACCCCCTCCGGACTCACTGAAGCTTTCTTT TRBV12-5 - TRBJ1-1 -
CASSWNAPSSSRSTEQYF TGCGCCAGCAGCTGGAATGCACCCAGTTCTAGTAGGTCCACCGAGCAGTACTTC TRBV5-1 - TRBJ2-7 -
CASSFGTSGNQPQHF TGTGCCAGTAGTTTCGGGACTTCGGGCAATCAGCCCCAGCATTTT TRBV19 - TRBJ1-5 -
CASHTGALQGEQFF TGTGCCAGCCATACAGGGGCCCTACAGGGTGAGCAGTTCTTC TRBV27 TRBD1 TRBJ2-1 -
CASSRDRESRNEKLFF TGCGCCAGCAGCCGAGACAGGGAAAGTCGTAATGAAAAACTGTTTTTT TRBV5-1 TRBD1 TRBJ1-4 -
CASNPAGQGMNTEAFF TGTGCCAGCAACCCTGCGGGACAGGGTATGAACACTGAAGCTTTCTTT TRBV6-6 TRBD1 TRBJ1-1 -
CASSLVDRDQPQHF TGTGCCAGCAGCTTAGTAGACAGGGATCAGCCCCAGCATTTT TRBV7-8 TRBD1 TRBJ1-5 -
CAWSLAQQTQYF TGTGCCTGGAGTCTGGCCCAACAGACCCAGTACTTC TRBV30 - TRBJ2-5 -
CASSLFPGGSGELFF TGTGCCAGCAGTTTATTTCCAGGGGGCTCCGGGGAGCTGTTTTTT TRBV27 TRBD1 TRBJ2-2 once
CASSVDMAGWSEQYF TGTGCCAGCAGCGTAGATATGGCGGGCTGGAGCGAGCAGTACTTC TRBV9 - TRBJ2-7 -
CASSDTPELDTQYF TGTGCCAGCAGTGACACGCCGGAGTTAGATACGCAGTATTTT TRBV6-4 - TRBJ2-3 -
CASSPGTGDTYGYTF TGCGCCAGCAGCCCCGGGACAGGGGACACCTATGGCTACACCTTC TRBV5-1 TRBD1 TRBJ1-2 -
CASSLGGTSDPEQFF TGTGCCAGCAGTTTGGGTGGGACTAGCGACCCTGAGCAGTTCTTC TRBV28 TRBD2 TRBJ2-1 -
CASSSAGRTEQYF TGTGCCAGCAGTTCGGCAGGGCGGACCGAGCAGTACTTC TRBV2 - TRBJ2-7 -
CASSLGPGFNTEAFF TGTGCCAGCAGCTTAGGACCGGGGTTTAACACTGAAGCTTTCTTT TRBV7-6 - TRBJ1-1 -
CASSLQGKTQYF TGTGCCAGCAGCTTACAGGGAAAGACCCAGTACTTC TRBV7-6 - TRBJ2-5 -
CASSRLAGASYEQYF TGTGCCAGCAGCCGACTAGCGGGTGCCTCCTACGAGCAGTACTTC TRBV7-2 TRBD2 TRBJ2-7 -
CASSEASKDTQYF TGTGCCAGCTCAGAGGCTAGCAAAGATACGCAGTATTTT TRBV18 - TRBJ2-3 -
CASSPGGPPNEQFF TGTGCCAGCAGCCCGGGGGGACCCCCCAATGAGCAGTTCTTC TRBV7-7 TRBD2 TRBJ2-1 -
CASSTVLNQETQYF TGTGCCAGCAGTACTGTACTGAACCAAGAGACCCAGTACTTC TRBV6-6 - TRBJ2-5 -
CASSPTGYEQYF TGTGCCAGCAGCCCGACTGGCTACGAGCAGTACTTC TRBV11-1 - TRBJ2-7 -
CASTLPGNYGYTF TGTGCCAGCACTTTGCCGGGAAACTATGGCTACACCTTC TRBV28 - TRBJ1-2 few
CASSRTGVMNTEAFF TGCGCCAGCAGCCGAACCGGGGTAATGAACACTGAAGCTTTCTTT TRBV4-3 - TRBJ1-1 -
CASSSRLVAGTDTQYF TGTGCCAGCAGCTCCCGACTAGTTGCTGGCACAGATACGCAGTATTTT TRBV7-9 - TRBJ2-3 -
CARSLEDRDKETQYF TGTGCCAGAAGCTTGGAGGACAGAGACAAAGAGACCCAGTACTTC TRBV5-3 - TRBJ2-5 few
CSSSALRGEQYF TGTTCCAGCAGCGCCCTCAGGGGCGAGCAGTACTTC TRBV7-9 - TRBJ2-7 -
CASSENRGSNEQFF TGCGCCAGCAGCGAGAACAGGGGGAGCAATGAGCAGTTCTTC TRBV5-1 TRBD1 TRBJ2-1 -
CASSPGQGKKLFF TGTGCCAGCTCGCCGGGACAGGGGAAAAAACTGTTTTTT TRBV18 TRBD1 TRBJ1-4 -
CASSLKPPRTPAYTDTQYF TGTGCCAGCAGCTTAAAGCCCCCTCGTACCCCCGCTTACACAGATACGCAGTATTTT TRBV7-9 - TRBJ2-3 few
CASSILIAGEEETQYF TGTGCCAGTAGTATATTAATAGCGGGAGAGGAAGAGACCCAGTACTTC TRBV19 TRBD2 TRBJ2-5 once
CASTRINRTSGVRNEQFF TGCGCCAGCACAAGAATTAATAGGACTAGCGGGGTACGCAATGAGCAGTTCTTC TRBV10-1 TRBD2 TRBJ2-1 -